This TCR beta chain comes out of a study of cytomegalovirus exposure and HLA in healthy donors. Study-wide points: A prior analysis recorded that most TCR beta V segments were productive about 87% or about 30% of the time.

Healthy bone marrow donors supplied every sample. In the PCR, 60 Vbeta and 13 Jbeta primers were used. Clones were sequenced by immunoSEQ multiplex PCR, and TCRdb holds only the in-frame ones, with some missing. The sample has more than 70,000 clones, about 70% seen once. This clone was seen only a few times. Antigen unknown. The CDR3 is made up of 17 amino acids. CDR1 is MDHEN, CDR2 SYDVKM, per germline. After removal of 5 bases from V and 2 bases from J, the junction contained 14 bases not matched to a gene. The sequenced material came from PBMCs. The sequence derives from a woman between 45 and 60 years old in good health and CMV-seropositive. The chain combines TRBV28 with TRBJ2-7; 8 bases are a match to TRBD2. CDR3 DNA sequence: TGTGCCAGCAGTCCCTCTTCGGCGGGGGGCCAGGCCTACGAGCAGTACTTC. Its protein is CASSPSSAGGQAYEQYF.